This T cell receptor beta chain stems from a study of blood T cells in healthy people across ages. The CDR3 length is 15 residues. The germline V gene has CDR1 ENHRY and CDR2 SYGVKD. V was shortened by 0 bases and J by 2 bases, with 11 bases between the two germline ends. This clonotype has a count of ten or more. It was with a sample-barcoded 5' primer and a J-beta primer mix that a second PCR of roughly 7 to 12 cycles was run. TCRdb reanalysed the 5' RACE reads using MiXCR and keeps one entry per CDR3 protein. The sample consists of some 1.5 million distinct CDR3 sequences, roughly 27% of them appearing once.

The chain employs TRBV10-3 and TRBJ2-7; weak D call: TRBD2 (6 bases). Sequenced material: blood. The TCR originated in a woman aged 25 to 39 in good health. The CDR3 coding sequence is TGTGCCATCAGTGAGTCGGGCGGGGCGACCTACGAGCAGTACTTC. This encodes CAISESGGATYEQYF.